The rows below give T cell receptor beta chains drawn from one sample of a study of shared clonotypes between healthy human individuals. Sequenced by immunoSEQ multiplex PCR; TCRdb stores in-frame clones only, minus some. The sample has a few million clones; roughly 95% are singletons. Sequencing was performed on naive CD8+ T cells from PBMCs. The receptor set was obtained from a man aged 18 to 29 in good health. Some clones in this sample may be carry-over from other donors' samples. Both conserved end residues are part of each CDR3. D genes are given only for firm matches. Not every row has a clone size; where given, it reads once, few, many or a size class.

TRBJ2-7 . TRBV7-9 . CASSWAGTYEQYF TGTGCCAGCAGCTGGGCAGGAACCTACGAGCAGTACTTC
TRBJ1-2 . TRBV7-9 . CASSLAPASKSGNYGYTF TGTGCCAGCAGCTTAGCCCCCGCCTCGAAGTCTGGGAACTATGGCTACACCTTC
TRBJ1-5 . TRBV27 TRBD1 CASSADRGFQPQHF TGTGCCAGCAGTGCAGACAGGGGTTTTCAGCCCCAGCATTTT
TRBJ1-3 . TRBV5-4 TRBD1 CASSVTGVLNTIYF TGTGCCAGCAGCGTAACAGGGGTCCTAAACACCATATATTTT
TRBJ2-2 . TRBV7-9 TRBD2 CASSPGLARVSNTGELFF TGTGCCAGCAGCCCGGGACTAGCGAGGGTTTCGAACACCGGGGAGCTGTTTTTT
TRBJ1-1 . TRBV6-6 . CASSYTSEAFF TGTGCCAGCAGTTATACCTCTGAAGCTTTCTTT
TRBJ1-4 . TRBV7-9 . CASSSRADLEGEKLFF TGTGCCAGCAGCTCCCGTGCCGACCTGGAGGGCGAAAAACTGTTTTTT
TRBJ1-5 . TRBV28 . CASRFTEYSNQPQHF TGTGCCAGCAGGTTTACAGAGTATAGCAATCAGCCCCAGCATTTT
TRBJ1-4 . TRBV29-1 . CSVEDSITTNEKLFF TGCAGCGTTGAAGATAGTATAACAACTAATGAAAAACTGTTTTTT
TRBJ2-7 once TRBV4-2 . CASSQGYQQYF TGTGCCAGCAGCCAAGGGTACCAGCAGTACTTC
TRBJ1-4 . TRBV2 TRBD1 CASSTDRVDEKLFF TGTGCCAGCAGTACCGACAGGGTAGATGAAAAACTGTTTTTT
TRBJ2-2 . TRBV6-5 . CARSSGVGPTGELFF TGTGCCAGATCGTCGGGAGTGGGTCCGACCGGGGAGCTGTTTTTT
TRBJ1-1 . TRBV7-3 TRBD1 CASSQTGGFAEAFF TGTGCCAGCAGCCAGACAGGGGGCTTCGCTGAAGCTTTCTTT
TRBJ2-7 . TRBV10-3 TRBD1 CAIRGQGVTYEQYF TGTGCCATCAGGGGACAGGGAGTCACCTACGAGCAGTACTTC
TRBJ2-7 . TRBV27 . CASSFHSQHYEQYF TGTGCCAGCAGTTTTCATTCCCAGCACTACGAGCAGTACTTC
TRBJ1-1 . TRBV19 . CASSISHSGNTEAFF TGTGCCAGTAGCATAAGCCACTCCGGCAACACTGAAGCTTTCTTT
TRBJ2-2 . TRBV9 . CASSPQGRELFF TGTGCCAGCAGCCCCCAGGGCCGGGAGCTGTTTTTT
TRBJ2-7 . TRBV28 TRBD2 CASSLDPGKPGTSASYEQYF TGTGCCAGCAGTTTGGACCCAGGGAAGCCCGGGACTAGCGCTTCCTACGAGCAGTACTTC
TRBJ1-1 . TRBV7-2 TRBD1 CASSARTGLRGSTEAFF TGTGCCAGCAGCGCCCGGACAGGGTTAAGGGGGTCCACTGAAGCTTTCTTT
TRBJ1-1 . TRBV6-5 . CASSYPENTEAFF TGTGCCAGCAGTTACCCAGAGAACACTGAAGCTTTCTTT
TRBJ1-1 . TRBV29-1 TRBD1 CSVEGRSGGGTEAFF TGCAGCGTTGAAGGCCGATCAGGGGGCGGCACTGAAGCTTTCTTT
TRBJ2-7 . TRBV28 . CASSSPETRGGRSSYEQYF TGTGCCAGCAGTTCGCCCGAAACCAGGGGCGGGCGGAGCTCCTACGAGCAGTACTTC
TRBJ2-5 . TRBV9 . CASSATGTAQETQYF TGTGCCAGCAGCGCTACCGGGACTGCACAAGAGACCCAGTACTTC
TRBJ2-1 . TRBV19 . CASSIGFRYNEQFF TGTGCCAGTAGTATAGGATTTCGTTACAATGAGCAGTTCTTC
TRBJ2-7 . TRBV28 . CASSQTGPSNEQYF TGTGCCAGCAGCCAAACGGGGCCAAGCAACGAGCAGTACTTC
TRBJ2-7 . TRBV9 . CASSVADIPGSYEQYF TGTGCCAGCAGCGTAGCTGACATCCCGGGCTCCTACGAGCAGTACTTC
TRBJ2-2 . TRBV28 TRBD1 CASSLFDRAAGELFF TGTGCCAGCAGTTTATTTGACAGGGCGGCCGGGGAGCTGTTTTTT
TRBJ2-1 . TRBV18 . CASSPGNQGPNNEQFF TGTGCCAGCTCACCAGGTAATCAGGGGCCTAACAATGAGCAGTTCTTC
TRBJ2-1 . TRBV6-5 . CASSYSVALEQFF TGTGCCAGCAGTTACTCTGTGGCCCTTGAGCAGTTCTTC
TRBJ2-1 . TRBV13 TRBD2 CASSLEGGRNEQFF TGTGCCAGCAGCTTAGAGGGAGGGCGCAATGAGCAGTTCTTC
TRBJ2-5 once TRBV5-1 . CASSLAGLSIETQYF TGCGCCAGCAGCTTGGCGGGACTTTCCATAGAGACCCAGTACTTC
TRBJ2-7 . TRBV13 . CASSLGRRDYEQYF TGTGCCAGCAGCTTAGGCCGGAGGGACTACGAGCAGTACTTC
TRBJ1-2 . TRBV13 . CASSLNEYGYTF TGTGCCAGCAGCTTAAATGAGTATGGCTACACCTTC
TRBJ2-7 . TRBV7-9 TRBD2 CASSLGIAGGILPYEQYF TGTGCCAGCAGCTTGGGTATAGCGGGAGGGATCCTCCCGTACGAGCAGTACTTC
TRBJ1-5 . TRBV7-8 TRBD1 CASSWTGTQPQHF TGTGCCAGCAGCTGGACAGGGACCCAGCCCCAGCATTTT
TRBJ2-3 . TRBV6-6 . CASSYKGQGRDTQYF TGTGCCAGCAGTTACAAAGGGCAGGGCAGGGATACGCAGTATTTT
TRBJ2-7 . TRBV19 TRBD1 CASSIGTGPSYEQYF TGTGCCAGTAGTATCGGGACAGGGCCCTCCTACGAGCAGTACTTC
TRBJ2-1 . TRBV27 . CASSPIDGRGPSYNEQFF TGTGCCAGCAGCCCCATCGATGGACGGGGCCCCTCCTACAATGAGCAGTTCTTC
TRBJ2-4 . TRBV9 . CASSPQGGYGAKNIQYF TGTGCCAGCAGCCCCCAGGGGGGCTATGGGGCCAAAAACATTCAGTACTTC
TRBJ1-2 . TRBV7-9 TRBD1 CASSVQRGRGTDGYTF TGTGCCAGCAGCGTTCAGAGGGGCAGGGGGACAGATGGCTACACCTTC
TRBJ2-7 . TRBV6-5 TRBD1 CASSLRGTGLYEQYF TGTGCCAGCAGCCTAAGGGGGACAGGCCTTTACGAGCAGTACTTC
TRBJ2-7 . TRBV28 . CASRRPWGWSSYEQYF TGTGCCAGCAGGCGTCCCTGGGGCTGGAGCTCCTACGAGCAGTACTTC
TRBJ1-1 . TRBV5-6 TRBD1 CASSRIWDRGNTEAFF TGTGCCAGCAGCCGAATCTGGGACAGGGGGAACACTGAAGCTTTCTTT
TRBJ1-4 few TRBV9 . CASSPARTTNEKLFF TGTGCCAGCAGCCCTGCCAGGACAACTAATGAAAAACTGTTTTTT
TRBJ2-5 . TRBV13 TRBD2 CASSLLPGPSGRYWTQYF TGTGCCAGCAGCTTACTCCCCGGGCCTAGCGGGAGGTATTGGACCCAGTACTTC
TRBJ1-5 . TRBV6-6 . CASSYLENSNQPQHF TGTGCCAGCAGTTATCTCGAGAATAGCAATCAGCCCCAGCATTTT
TRBJ2-2 . TRBV27 TRBD2 CASSLVRGVYNTGELFF TGTGCCAGCAGTTTAGTTCGGGGGGTCTACAACACCGGGGAGCTGTTTTTT
TRBJ2-3 . TRBV6-4 . CASSDSRGSPPDTQYF TGTGCCAGCAGTGACTCGCGGGGATCGCCCCCAGATACGCAGTATTTT
TRBJ2-7 . TRBV2 . CASSGGGSYEQYF TGTGCCAGCAGTGGGGGCGGCTCCTACGAGCAGTACTTC
TRBJ2-5 . TRBV6-1 TRBD2 CASSADSGRSRETQYF TGTGCCAGCAGTGCCGATAGCGGGAGAAGCCGAGAGACCCAGTACTTC
TRBJ2-1 . TRBV9 . CASSGLGEQFF TGTGCCAGCAGCGGACTAGGTGAGCAGTTCTTC
TRBJ2-5 once TRBV27 TRBD2 CASSNVRLAQTQYF TGTGCCAGCAGTAACGTCCGACTAGCTCAGACCCAGTACTTC
TRBJ2-1 . TRBV9 . CASSVAAPSPVNEQFF TGTGCCAGCAGCGTAGCTGCGCCGTCCCCTGTCAATGAGCAGTTCTTC
TRBJ1-2 . TRBV29-1 . CSVPGSYTF TGCAGCGTTCCGGGGAGCTACACCTTC
TRBJ2-7 . TRBV28 . CASRLSGVPYEQYF TGTGCCAGCAGGTTATCAGGGGTACCCTACGAGCAGTACTTC
TRBJ2-1 . TRBV10-1 TRBD1 CASSEGGKESYNEQFF TGCGCCAGCAGTGAAGGGGGCAAGGAGTCCTACAATGAGCAGTTCTTC
TRBJ1-1 . TRBV10-1 . CASSFTGSGEAFF TGCGCCAGCAGTTTCACAGGGAGCGGTGAAGCTTTCTTT